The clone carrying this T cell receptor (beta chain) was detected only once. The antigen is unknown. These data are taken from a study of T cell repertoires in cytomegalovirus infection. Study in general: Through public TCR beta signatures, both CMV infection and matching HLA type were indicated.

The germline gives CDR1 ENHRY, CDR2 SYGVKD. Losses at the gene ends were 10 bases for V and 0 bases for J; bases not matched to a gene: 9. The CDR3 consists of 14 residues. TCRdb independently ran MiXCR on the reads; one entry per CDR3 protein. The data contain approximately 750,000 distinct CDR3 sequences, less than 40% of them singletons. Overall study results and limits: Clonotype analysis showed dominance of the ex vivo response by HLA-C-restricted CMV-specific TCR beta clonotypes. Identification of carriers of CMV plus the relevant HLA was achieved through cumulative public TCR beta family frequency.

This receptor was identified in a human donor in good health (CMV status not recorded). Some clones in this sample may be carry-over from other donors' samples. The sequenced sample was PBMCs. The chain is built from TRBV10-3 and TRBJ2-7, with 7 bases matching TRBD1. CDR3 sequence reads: CATDASGGSYEQYF. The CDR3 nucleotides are TGTGCCACCGACGCCTCAGGGGGCTCCTACGAGCAGTACTTC.